The 4 T cell receptor beta chains below all came from one sample that was sequenced in a study of T cell repertoires in cytomegalovirus infection. Their recognized antigens are unknown. TCRdb re-analysed the reads in MiXCR, keeping a single row per CDR3 protein. The profile covers 150,000 to 200,000 distinct CDR3 sequences, with about 20% appearing a single time and 25% taken by the ten largest. The sequences come from CD8+ T cells from cultured PBMCs, collected from culture after CMV antigen stimulation. These receptors were taken from a human donor in good health (CMV status not recorded). Some clones in this sample may be carry-over from other donors' samples.

This clonotype was counted between two and nine times. V usage is TRBV5-4 and J usage is TRBJ2-3, with D possibly being TRBD1 (5 bases). V was pared by 4 bases and J by 0 bases, with 18 bases between. Germline V gene lookup returns CDR1 SGHNT and CDR2 YYREEE (reference sequence). This CDR3 comprises 17 residues. The DNA for the CDR3 is TGTGCCAGCAGCATCGTTTTTACGACAGTTAGCACAGATACGCAGTATTTT. This gives the protein CASSIVFTTVSTDTQYF.

A few counts support this clonotype. The rearrangement links TRBV29-1 to TRBJ2-3; D is perhaps TRBD1 (5 bases). Germline V gene data show CDR1 as SQVTM and CDR2 as ANQGSEA. This CDR3 contains 15 residues. Trimming stripped 7 bases from V and 1 base from J, with 18 bases between. CDR3 sequence: CSAGLGDLGTDTQYF. The CDR3 nucleotides are TGCAGCGCCGGATTAGGGGATCTCGGCACAGATACGCAGTATTTT.

This clonotype was picked up a small number of times. The CDR3 DNA reads as TGTGCCAGCAGGCCTAGCGGGGGGTCCTACAATGAGCAGTTCTTC. Protein sequence: CASRPSGGSYNEQFF. The chain links TRBV27 to TRBJ2-1, with 11 bases aligning to TRBD2. Germline values: CDR1 MNHEY, CDR2 SMNVEV (reference sequence). V was pared by 6 bases and J by 1 base, with 2 bases of the junction left unmatched. This CDR3 has 15 residues.

Turning to this clonotype: This may arise from a read error, as a much more abundant clone is one base away. The gene calls are TRBV4-1 and TRBJ2-1, with D maybe TRBD1 (5 bases). Per the germline V gene, CDR1 is MGHRA and CDR2 is YSYEKL. The CDR3 consists of 16 residues. CDR3 sequence (DNA): TGCGCCAGCAGCCAAGATCAAGGGGTGTTATACAATAAGCAGTTCTTC. Its protein is CASSQDQGVLYNKQFF.